The next 32 T cell receptor beta chains were all read from a single sample in a study of control samples from healthy donors and cancer patients. Clones were read by immunoSEQ multiplex PCR, and TCRdb kept only the in-frame ones, dropping some. The sample contains around 96,000 clones, approximately 93% of which appear only once. The specimen sequenced was blood. These receptors all come from a man between 18 and 35 years old in good health.

The chain employs TRBV5-6 and TRBJ1-5, with D possibly TRBD1 on 5 matching bases. In germline, CDR1 is SGHDT, CDR2 YYEEEE. The CDR3 is 15 amino acids. V was pared by 4 bases and J by 1 base, with 12 bases between. The DNA of the CDR3 is TGTGCCAGCAGCGCCGACCGGGGGAGCAATCAGCCCCAGCATTTT. Translating gives CASSADRGSNQPQHF.

This clone was observed a single time. This rearrangement joins TRBV7-2 to TRBJ1-1; 8 nucleotides match TRBD1. V shed 5 bases and J 5 bases; nucleotides not matched to a gene: 7. Germline V gene lookup returns CDR1 SGHTA and CDR2 FQGNSA. The CDR3 consists of 14 residues. CDR3 residues: CASSTRGQRTEAFF. CDR3 in DNA: TGTGCCAGCAGCACCAGGGGGCAGCGGACTGAAGCTTTCTTT.

The V gene is TRBV6-1, the J gene TRBJ2-5; D remains ambiguous. Germline CDR1 MNHNS, CDR2 SASEGT. Trimming left V 1 base short and J 5 bases short, with 11 bases between. The CDR3 is 14 residues long. DNA for the CDR3: TGTGCCAGCAGTGAAGGAAGCCGTGTCGAGACCCAGTACTTC. Translating gives CASSEGSRVETQYF.

The chain links TRBV4-3 to TRBJ2-1; 8 nucleotides line up with TRBD2. CDR1 LGHNA and CDR2 YSLEER come from the germline V gene. V gave up 0 bases and J gave up 7 bases; unmatched junction bases: 8. CDR3 length: 16 amino acids. CDR3 protein: CASSQESGSGGNEQFF. Written as DNA, the CDR3 is TGCGCCAGCAGCCAAGAGAGCGGGAGCGGGGGAAATGAGCAGTTCTTC.

V is TRBV5-1 and J is TRBJ2-1; TRBD1 might be the D (6 bases). V was cut by 4 bases and J by 9 bases, with 23 bases left in between. The CDR3 contains 16 residues. The germline V gene has CDR1 SGHRS and CDR2 YFSETQ. CDR3 nucleotide sequence: TGCGCCAGCAGCCCGGAGGTGGGGGCTCTTTCGCGTGAGCAGTTCTTC. Translation: CASSPEVGALSREQFF.

The chain employs TRBV5-1 and TRBJ1-1; D is possibly TRBD1 (5 bases). V gave up 4 bases and J gave up 5 bases, with 15 bases separating them. The CDR3 sequence is 14 residues long. Germline values: CDR1 SGHRS, CDR2 YFSETQ. The DNA for the CDR3 is TGCGCCAGCAGCCCGCGAGGGGCAGCGACTGAAGCTTTCTTT. Translation: CASSPRGAATEAFF. Full variable domain (missing parts from reference TRBV5-1 and TRBJ1-1): KAGVTQTPRYLIKTRGQQVTLSCSPISGHRSVSWYQQTPGQGLQFLFEYFSETQRNKGNFPGRFSGRQFSNSRSEMNVSTLELGDSALYLCASSPRGAATEAFFGQGTRLTVV.

The chain joins TRBV5-3 to TRBJ2-2, with no clear D. TRBV5-3 is filed as an ORF, its function uncertain. V lost 9 bases and J lost 6, with 15 bases in between. The CDR3 is made up of 13 amino acids. CDR3 amino acids: CANWTGNPGELFF. For the CDR3, the DNA is TGTGCCAACTGGACCGGTAATCCCGGGGAGCTGTTTTTT.

This chain joins TRBV19 and TRBJ1-1; TRBD1 is a possible D gene (5 bases). Trimming pared 3 bases from V and 13 bases from J, leaving 12 bases between. Germline V lookup: CDR1 LNHDA, CDR2 SQIVND (reference sequence). CDR3 length: 11 amino acids. The CDR3 coding sequence is TGTGCCAGTAGTATGCCCCGGAGGGGTTTCTTT. Translating it yields CASSMPRRGFF.

The chain joins TRBV28 to TRBJ2-5; tentatively, D is TRBD2 (5 bases). The CDR3 length is 13 residues. Germline V CDR1 and CDR2: MDHEN, SYDVKM. The V end lost 4 bases, the J end lost 5 bases, and 11 bases lay between the germline ends. DNA for the CDR3: TGTGCCAGCAGTTCCCAGGACTCTGAGACCCAGTACTTC. Protein sequence: CASSSQDSETQYF.

In DNA form, the CDR3 reads TGCGCCAGCAGTCAATTGGTCTACGGGACTAATCAGCCCCAGCATTTT. This translates into CASSQLVYGTNQPQHF. The J gene is TRBJ1-5, the V gene TRBV23-1; TRBD1 might be the D (5 bases). Being an ORF, TRBV23-1 has a function that is uncertain. Trimming left V 1 base short and J 4 bases short, with 14 bases between. This CDR3 comprises 16 residues.

J is TRBJ1-3 and V is TRBV12-3 or TRBV12-4; no clear D. There are 13 residues in the CDR3. V dropped 2 bases and J dropped 1 base, with 3 bases sitting between them. This CDR3 reads CASSLQSGNTIYF. In nucleotides, the CDR3 is TGTGCCAGCAGTTTACAGTCTGGAAACACCATATATTTT.

This chain links TRBV30 with TRBJ2-1; 8 bases fit TRBD1. Germline V CDR1 and CDR2: GTSNPN, SVGIG (reference sequence). V gave up 1 base and J gave up 6 bases; unmatched junction bases: 11. This CDR3 is built from 16 residues. CDR3 in amino acids: CAWSGARQGIGNEQFF. CDR3 sequence (DNA): TGTGCCTGGAGTGGCGCGAGACAGGGGATTGGCAATGAGCAGTTCTTC.

Remarks on this clone: The junction departs from germline at one end; a sequencing error may be responsible. This chain uses TRBV6-1 with TRBJ1-2, with 9 nucleotides matching TRBD1. Germline-derived CDR1 and CDR2 are MNHNS and SASEGT. The CDR3 has 14 amino acids. DNA for the CDR3: TGTGCCAGCAGCGAAGGACAGGGGTGGTATGGCTACACCTTC. Amino acid sequence: CASSEGQGWYGYTF.

This chain joins TRBV23-1 and TRBJ1-5; weak D call: TRBD1 (5 bases). TRBV23-1 is an ORF, with its function uncertain. The CDR3 runs 14 residues. Trimming pared 0 bases from V and 7 bases from J, leaving 10 bases between. The CDR3 DNA sequence: TGCGCCAGCAGTCAATCGAAAAGGGACCAGCCCCAGCATTTT. Its translation: CASSQSKRDQPQHF.

The sample holds one count of this clone. The genes are TRBV2 and TRBJ1-1; D is possibly TRBD1 (6 bases). The V end lost 7 bases, the J end lost 1 base, and 16 bases lay between the germline ends. This CDR3 is built from 15 residues. The germline gives CDR1 SNHLY, CDR2 FYNNEI. This CDR3 is CASNPGQNENTEAFF. CDR3 DNA sequence: TGTGCCAGCAATCCCGGACAGAACGAGAACACTGAAGCTTTCTTT.

The V gene is TRBV27, the J gene TRBJ2-6, with no clear D. The CDR3 loop spans 18 amino acids. Trimming pared 0 bases from V and 1 base from J, leaving 13 bases between. In germline, CDR1 is MNHEY, CDR2 SMNVEV (reference sequence). The CDR3 DNA follows: TGTGCCAGCAGTTTATCCCTGCTACGGCCTTCTGGGGCCAACGTCCTGACTTTC. It is translated as CASSLSLLRPSGANVLTF.

The chain links TRBV6-5 to TRBJ1-4, with D hard to call. The V gene's germline CDR1 is MNHEY and CDR2 SVGAGI. Trimming took 5 bases from V and 3 from J, leaving 13 bases between them. The CDR3 totals 15 residues. The CDR3 protein is CASSLVGEANEKLFF. The CDR3 nucleotides are TGTGCCAGCAGTCTTGTTGGAGAAGCTAATGAAAAACTGTTTTTT.

This clone has just one count. This chain connects TRBV9 to TRBJ2-1, with unresolved D. Germline loops: CDR1 SGDLS, CDR2 YYNGEE. This CDR3 region has 13 residues. V lost 2 bases to trimming and J lost 6 bases, with 9 bases between them. As DNA, the CDR3 is TGTGCCAGCAGCGTCCTTTCGGGCAATGAGCAGTTCTTC. Translation gives CASSVLSGNEQFF.

This sequence joins TRBV7-2 and TRBJ1-2; 9 bases agree with TRBD1. Germline values: CDR1 SGHTA, CDR2 FQGNSA. This CDR3 is 16 amino acids long. The J segment lost 8 bases and the V segment lost 5 bases, leaving 15 bases of the junction unmatched. The CDR3 bases are TGTGCCAGCAGCCTTGGGACAGGGTATTTGGGTTACGGCTACACCTTC. Translating it yields CASSLGTGYLGYGYTF.

The chain is built from TRBV14 and TRBJ2-3; D is unresolved. The V end was cut by 3 bases, the J end by 0 bases, with 10 bases between. Germline V lookup: CDR1 SGHDN, CDR2 FVKESK. The CDR3 contains 15 residues. DNA for the CDR3: TGTGCCAGCAGCCATCTCGGTGCTAGCACAGATACGCAGTATTTT. It codes for CASSHLGASTDTQYF.

The count of this clone is one. The chain joins TRBV27 to TRBJ2-4; the D is unclear. The CDR3 loop spans 17 amino acids. Per the germline V gene, CDR1 is MNHEY and CDR2 is SMNVEV (reference sequence). V was cut by 0 bases and J by 0 bases, with 12 bases left in between. The CDR3 here is CASSLSRPPGAKNIQYF. In DNA form, the CDR3 reads TGTGCCAGCAGTTTATCCCGACCCCCAGGAGCCAAAAACATTCAGTACTTC.

This chain connects TRBV7-9 to TRBJ1-4; D is unresolved. Trimming shortened V by 1 base and J by 2 bases, and 8 bases separated the two germline ends. This CDR3 region has 15 residues. Germline-derived CDR1 and CDR2 are SEHNR and FQNEAQ (reference sequence). CDR3 region: CASSLGQFTNEKLFF. CDR3 sequence (DNA): TGTGCCAGCAGCTTAGGGCAGTTCACTAATGAAAAACTGTTTTTT.

This clone was seen only once. The gene calls are TRBV25-1 and TRBJ1-6; D is unresolved. Germline V lookup: CDR1 MGHDK, CDR2 SYGVNS. This CDR3 region has 14 residues. Trimming pared 3 bases from V and 9 bases from J, leaving 12 bases between. The CDR3 nucleotides read TGTGCCAGCAGTGATGTGGTAGGCGGTTCACCCCTCCACTTT. This gives the protein CASSDVVGGSPLHF.

The chain is built from TRBV12-3 or TRBV12-4 and TRBJ2-3, with D possibly TRBD2 on 5 matching bases. The V end was cut by 6 bases, the J end by 4 bases, with 8 bases between. The CDR3 runs 12 residues. The CDR3 sequence is CASRPGSDTQYF. CDR3 nucleotides: TGTGCCAGCAGGCCGGGGTCAGATACGCAGTATTTT.

CDR3 DNA: TGTGCCAGTAGTATAGATCGTCGGCAACTGAACACTGAAGCTTTCTTT. Amino acids: CASSIDRRQLNTEAFF. This chain connects TRBV19 to TRBJ1-1; no firm D call. CDR1 and CDR2 (germline): LNHDA, SQIVND (reference sequence). V was pared by 0 bases and J by 0 bases, with 11 bases between. The CDR3 extends over 16 amino acids.

The chain is built from TRBV19 and TRBJ1-2; the D gene is possibly TRBD1 (5 bases). Germline assignment: CDR1 LNHDA and CDR2 SQIVND (reference sequence). Trimming cost V 7 bases and J 2 bases, with 14 bases left between them. The CDR3 sequence is 14 residues long. The CDR3 DNA reads as TGTGCCAGTACCCGGGACGGGACCAACTATGGCTACACCTTC. It codes for CASTRDGTNYGYTF.

This rearrangement joins TRBV7-6 to TRBJ2-3, with 9 bases lining up with TRBD2. The CDR3 loop spans 17 amino acids. Germline V gene data show CDR1 as SGHVS and CDR2 as FNYEAQ. Trimming removed 1 base from V and 2 bases from J; junction bases left unmatched: 7. The CDR3 DNA follows: TGTGCCAGCAGCTTAGTCTCGGCTAGCGGGACCACAGATACGCAGTATTTT. It is translated as CASSLVSASGTTDTQYF.

The V call is TRBV25-1, the J call TRBJ2-3; D is ambiguous. V lost 5 bases and J 1 base, leaving 4 bases between the germline ends. The germline V gene has CDR1 MGHDK and CDR2 SYGVNS. The CDR3 is made up of 12 amino acids. CDR3 DNA sequence: TGTGCCAGCAGTCCCGGCACAGATACGCAGTATTTT. As protein: CASSPGTDTQYF.

CDR3 sequence (DNA): TGCAGCGTCCGGACAGGAAACACCATATATTTT. Translating gives CSVRTGNTIYF. This sequence joins TRBV29-1 and TRBJ1-3, with D possibly matching TRBD1 (5 bases). Looked up from germline, CDR1 is SQVTM and CDR2 is ANQGSEA. The V end lost 6 bases, the J end lost 4 bases, and 7 bases lay between the germline ends. The CDR3 contains 11 residues.

In its sample, this clone was seen once. This chain links TRBV4-1 with TRBJ2-1, with TRBD1 matching over 8 bases. Germline V gene sequence: CDR1 MGHRA, CDR2 YSYEKL. V trimming: 4 bases; J trimming: 10 bases; junction bases outside the gene matches: 9. The CDR3 loop spans 14 amino acids. The CDR3 sequence is CASSRIPGGSEQFF. CDR3 sequence (DNA): TGCGCCAGCAGCCGAATCCCAGGGGGCTCCGAGCAGTTCTTC.

CDR3 protein: CASRPNSISNQPQHF. Here the CDR3 DNA reads TGTGCCAGCAGGCCTAACAGTATCAGCAATCAGCCCCAGCATTTT. This chain connects TRBV6-5 to TRBJ1-5, with D unresolved. This CDR3 has 15 amino acids. The ends were cut back, 6 bases at V and 1 base at J, with 13 bases in the middle. Germline CDR1 is MNHEY and CDR2 is SVGAGI.

The rearrangement joins TRBV4-2 to TRBJ2-7; possibly TRBD1 for D (6 bases). V was trimmed by 0 bases and J by 2 bases, leaving 8 bases between them. The CDR3 is 14 residues long. Germline V lookup: CDR1 LGHNA, CDR2 YNFKEQ. The CDR3 DNA reads as TGTGCCAGCAGCCAAGATACAGGGACCTACGAGCAGTACTTC. This translates into CASSQDTGTYEQYF.